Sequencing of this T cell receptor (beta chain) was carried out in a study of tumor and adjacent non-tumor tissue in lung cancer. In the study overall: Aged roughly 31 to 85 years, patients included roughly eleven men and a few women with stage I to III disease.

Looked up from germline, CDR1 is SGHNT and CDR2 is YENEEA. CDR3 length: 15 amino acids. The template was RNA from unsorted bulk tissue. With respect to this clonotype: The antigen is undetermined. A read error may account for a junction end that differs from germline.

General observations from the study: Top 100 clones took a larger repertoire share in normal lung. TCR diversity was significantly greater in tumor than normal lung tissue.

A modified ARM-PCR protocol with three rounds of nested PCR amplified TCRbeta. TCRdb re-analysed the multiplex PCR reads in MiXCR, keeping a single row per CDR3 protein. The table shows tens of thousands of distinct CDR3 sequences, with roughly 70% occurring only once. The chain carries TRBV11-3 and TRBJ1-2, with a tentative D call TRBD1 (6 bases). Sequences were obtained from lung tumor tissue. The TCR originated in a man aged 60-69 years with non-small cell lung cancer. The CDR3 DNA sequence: TGTGCCAGCAGCTTAGAATCGGGGGGCGACTATGACTACGCCTTC. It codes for CASSLESGGDYDYAF.